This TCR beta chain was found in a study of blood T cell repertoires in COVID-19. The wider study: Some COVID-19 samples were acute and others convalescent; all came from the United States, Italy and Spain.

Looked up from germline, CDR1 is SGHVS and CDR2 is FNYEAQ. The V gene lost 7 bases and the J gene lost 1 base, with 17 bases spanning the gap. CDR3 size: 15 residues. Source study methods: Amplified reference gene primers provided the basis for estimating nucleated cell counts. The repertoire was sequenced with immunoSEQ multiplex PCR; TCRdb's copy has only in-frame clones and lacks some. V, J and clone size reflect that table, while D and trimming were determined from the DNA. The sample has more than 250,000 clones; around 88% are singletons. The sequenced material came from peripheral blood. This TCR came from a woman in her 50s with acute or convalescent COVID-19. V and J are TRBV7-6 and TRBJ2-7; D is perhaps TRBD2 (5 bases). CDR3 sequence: CASTPSGLASYEQYF. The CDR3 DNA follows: TGTGCCAGCACCCCTTCCGGGCTAGCTTCCTACGAGCAGTACTTC.